The clone carrying this T cell receptor (beta chain) was seen a handful of times. This entry belongs to a study of blood T cell repertoires in COVID-19. TCRdb's table, derived via immunoSEQ multiplex PCR, lists solely in-frame clones and lacks some. This table holds 120,000 to 150,000 clones, about 89% found once. The CDR3 has 12 amino acids. CDR1 is MNHEY, CDR2 SMNVEV, per germline (reference sequence). The ends were cut back, 3 bases at V and 5 bases at J, with 7 bases in the middle. Sequencing input: peripheral blood. The sequence derives from a middle-aged man who had recovered from COVID-19. The V and J genes are TRBV27 and TRBJ2-5; D not resolved. CDR3 sequence (DNA): TGTGCCAGCAGTTTCCCTCGGGAGACCCAGTACTTC. Its protein product is CASSFPRETQYF.